This TCR beta chain was found in a study of CD8 T cells in ankylosing spondylitis. Overall study results and limits: For ankylosing spondylitis blood, a TCR beta motif of eight or nine highly homologous variants appeared characteristic.

In this sample, this clonotype turned up a few times. No antigen is known for it. V lost 10 bases and J 7 bases, leaving 17 bases between the germline ends. The CDR3 covers 12 residues. Germline CDR1 is ENHRY and CDR2 is SYGVKD. TCRdb redid the calling of the 5' RACE reads with MiXCR, one entry per CDR3 protein. The table records some 840,000 distinct CDR3 sequences, 12% of them present only once. Sequencing was carried out using blood, either unsorted or a sorted T cell fraction (not recorded which). The chain combines TRBV10-3 with TRBJ2-7; D is perhaps TRBD2 (6 bases). The receptor was derived from a male donor with ankylosing spondylitis. The CDR3 DNA is TGTGCCAATGGGGACGCGGCGGGGGAGCAGTACTTC. This gives the protein CANGDAAGEQYF.